This T cell receptor (beta chain) was observed in a study of cytomegalovirus exposure and HLA in healthy donors. Primers: 60 Vbeta forward and 13 Jbeta reverse. Only in-frame clones appear in the TCRdb table, and some are missing; sequencing was by immunoSEQ multiplex PCR. The table lists tens of thousands of clones, 82% of them singletons, with about 2% in the top ten. CDR1 and CDR2 from the germline V gene are LNHNV and YYDKDF (reference sequence). CDR3 length: 18 amino acids. The ends were cut back, 3 bases at V and 6 bases at J, with 25 bases in the middle. Study-level points and caveats: Later analysis associated a missense DCLRE1C variant with TCR beta V- and J-gene trimming.

Of note for this clone: Its specificity is not known.

The sample was PBMCs. The sequence was obtained from a man between 18 and 29 years old in good health and CMV-seronegative. The chain couples TRBV15 to TRBJ2-3; possibly TRBD1 for D (6 bases). In DNA, the CDR3 is TGTGCCACCAGCAGGGGAAGGGATACAGGGTTACAAGGGGATACGCAGTATTTT. It encodes CATSRGRDTGLQGDTQYF.